These 9 T cell receptor beta chains share one sample of origin, sequenced in a study of patients and donors after allogeneic stem cell transplantation. MiXCR was run by TCRdb on the RT-PCR reads, yielding one entry per CDR3 protein. The data show roughly 230,000 distinct CDR3 sequences, approximately 14% seen once. Sample: blood, either unsorted or a sorted T cell fraction (not recorded which). These receptors all stem from a human donor who was either an allogeneic HSCT recipient or a stem cell or donor lymphocyte infusion donor (not recorded which). It is not recorded whose cells these are; they may come from a transplant donor.

This clonotype was counted a few times. The rearrangement links TRBV5-8 to TRBJ1-2, with D unclear. Trimming took 1 base from V and 0 from J, leaving 7 bases between them. CDR1 is SGHTS, CDR2 YDEGEE, per germline. This CDR3 comprises 14 residues. This CDR3 reads CASSLLATNYGYTF. CDR3 in DNA: TGTGCCAGCAGCTTGTTGGCAACTAACTATGGCTACACCTTC.

This sequence joins TRBV5-1 and TRBJ2-3, with D hard to call. CDR3 size: 14 residues. The ends were cut back, 0 bases at V and 3 bases at J, with 8 bases in the middle. CDR1 is SGHRS, CDR2 YFSETQ, per germline. CDR3 coding DNA: TGCGCCAGCAGCTTGGATCATCGTACAGATACGCAGTATTTT. It encodes CASSLDHRTDTQYF.

The chain has TRBV11-2 and TRBJ2-5; perhaps TRBD2 as D (5 bases). Trimming took 1 base from V and 4 from J, leaving 13 bases between them. The CDR3 length is 15 residues. Germline CDR1 is SGHAT and CDR2 is FQNNGV. CDR3 loop: CASSLVLTAGETQYF. The CDR3 coding sequence is TGTGCCAGCAGCTTAGTATTGACGGCGGGAGAGACCCAGTACTTC.

This clonotype was counted at least ten times. This chain uses TRBV2 with TRBJ2-5; TRBD2 matches at 9 bases. Germline lookup yields CDR1 SNHLY and CDR2 FYNNEI. This CDR3 contains 13 residues. The V and J ends lost 6 bases and 5 bases, in that order; junction bases with no gene match: 4. CDR3 in amino acids: CASRREGQETQYF. The DNA of the CDR3 is TGTGCCAGCAGGCGGGAGGGCCAGGAGACCCAGTACTTC. The full variable domain, completed using reference TRBV2 and TRBJ2-5, is EPEVTQTPSHQVTQMGQEVILRCVPISNHLYFYWYRQILGQKVEFLVSFYNNEISEKSEIFDDQFSVERPDGSNFTLKIRSTKLEDSAMYFCASRREGQETQYFGPGTRLLVL.

As DNA, the CDR3 is TGTGCCAGCAGTTATGGTGGGGGGGGAGTGGATACGCAGTATTTT. This gives the protein CASSYGGGGVDTQYF. The chain recombines TRBV6-5 with TRBJ2-3; 7 bases agree with TRBD2. The CDR3 spans 15 residues. J gave up 6 bases and V 3 bases, and 9 bases lay outside the gene matches. In germline, CDR1 is MNHEY, CDR2 SVGAGI.

This clonotype has more than one count but fewer than ten. The rearrangement joins TRBV20-1 to TRBJ2-5; TRBD2 aligns across 8 bases. Germline V gene data show CDR1 as DFQATT and CDR2 as SNEGSKA (reference sequence). This CDR3 region has 14 residues. V trimming: 6 bases; J trimming: 0 bases; junction bases outside the gene matches: 6. CDR3 DNA: TGCAGTGCGACTAGCGCCAAGTACCAAGAGACCCAGTACTTC. Protein sequence: CSATSAKYQETQYF.

V usage is TRBV5-1 and J usage is TRBJ1-1; D call uncertain. The CDR3 covers 13 residues. V lost 3 bases and J 5 bases, leaving 11 bases between the germline ends. The germline gives CDR1 SGHRS, CDR2 YFSETQ. The CDR3: CASSSGLGTEAFF. Written as DNA, the CDR3 is TGCGCCAGCAGCTCCGGGCTGGGGACTGAAGCTTTCTTT.

The chain employs TRBV10-3 and TRBJ1-4; TRBD1 matches 10 bases. The CDR3 covers 14 residues. The J segment lost 10 bases and the V segment lost 6 bases, leaving 8 bases of the junction unmatched. From germline, CDR1 is ENHRY and CDR2 SYGVKD. CDR3 region: CAIRDRDRGGKLFF. CDR3 DNA: TGTGCCATCAGGGACCGGGACAGGGGAGGAAAACTGTTTTTT.

The gene calls are TRBV27 and TRBJ1-5, with D possibly matching TRBD1 (6 bases). The germline V gene has CDR1 MNHEY and CDR2 SMNVEV (reference sequence). The CDR3 runs 11 residues. The CDR3 here is CAAGVNQPQHF. Written as DNA, the CDR3 is TGTGCAGCAGGGGTCAATCAGCCCCAGCATTTT.